The 4 T cell receptor beta chains presented below share a single source sample, sequenced in a study of T cell responses to AZD1222 COVID-19 vaccine. Profiled with immunoSEQ multiplex PCR; TCRdb holds only in-frame clones, not every one. The sample lists some 140,000 clones, roughly 85% occurring once. The material sequenced was peripheral blood, taken 28 days after the second dose of the MenACWY control vaccine. The receptor source for this set is an adult who received the MenACWY meningococcal vaccine as a control.

The chain combines TRBV29-1 with TRBJ2-1; D is perhaps TRBD1 or TRBD2 (6 bases each). The V end lost 4 bases, the J end lost 8 bases, and 18 bases lay between the germline ends. Germline CDR1 is SQVTM and CDR2 is ANQGSEA. CDR3 length: 14 amino acids. DNA for the CDR3: TGCAGCGTTGGGGGGGCGCAAATGTGGGATGAGCAGTTCTTC. It yields the protein CSVGGAQMWDEQFF.

This chain links TRBV18 with TRBJ1-5, with D possibly TRBD1 on 5 matching bases. Germline V gene sequence: CDR1 KGHSH, CDR2 LQKENI. The CDR3 spans 14 residues. The ends were cut back, 4 bases at V and 9 bases at J, with 16 bases in the middle. CDR3 region: CASSLTRDQRPQHF. The CDR3 region has the DNA TGTGCCAGCTCACTTACCCGGGACCAGCGGCCCCAGCATTTT.

CDR3 protein: CASSPQGGSPQHF. The CDR3 DNA sequence: TGTGCCAGCAGCCCGCAGGGGGGGTCGCCCCAGCATTTT. This rearrangement joins TRBV3-1 (or the pseudogene TRBV3-2) to TRBJ1-5; 7 bases are a match to TRBD1. CDR3 length: 13 amino acids. Germline CDR1 and CDR2: LGHDT and YNNKEL (reference sequence). The V and J ends lost 4 bases and 9 bases, in that order; junction bases with no gene match: 6.

V gene TRBV12-3 or TRBV12-4 combines with J gene TRBJ2-1, with TRBD2 matching 7 bases. The V segment lost 8 bases and the J segment 3 bases; nucleotides outside the gene matches: 4. The CDR3 is 13 amino acids. CDR3 nucleotide sequence: TGTGCCAGCCGGGGGGATTTCTACAATGAGCAGTTCTTC. Translation gives CASRGDFYNEQFF.